One and the same sample provided the 14 T cell receptor beta chains below, sequenced in a study of CD8+CD57+ T cells in acquired aplastic anemia. Genomic DNA, the template, was used for profiling of the TCR beta VDJ and CDR3. TCRdb analysed the reads with MiXCR anew, one entry per CDR3 protein. Here the sample spans roughly 500,000 distinct CDR3 sequences, about a third being singletons. Selection for sequencing was limited to patients who had shown CD8+CD57+ cell expansion by flow cytometry. The sample comprised sorted CD4+, CD8+, or CD8+CD57+ T cells (not recorded which) from PBMCs. All receptors come from a human donor with aplastic anemia.

CDR3 region: CSARDREAATYGYTF. The CDR3 DNA sequence: TGCAGTGCTAGGGATAGGGAGGCAGCAACTTATGGCTACACCTTC. The V call is TRBV20-1, the J call TRBJ1-2; D ambiguous. The CDR3 length is 15 residues. The germline gives CDR1 DFQATT, CDR2 SNEGSKA (reference sequence). V lost 3 bases, J lost 5 bases, and 19 bases lay in between.

This clonotype was picked up many times. The rearrangement links TRBV19 to TRBJ2-7; perhaps TRBD1 as D (6 bases). The CDR3 totals 14 residues. Trimming removed 2 bases at V and 1 base at J, with 9 bases between. The germline V gene encodes CDR1 LNHDA and CDR2 SQIVND (reference sequence). CDR3 residues: CASSITGQSYEQYF. As DNA, the CDR3 is TGTGCCAGTAGTATAACAGGACAGTCCTACGAGCAGTACTTC.

This clonotype occurred many times. V and J are TRBV29-1 and TRBJ1-2; 9 nucleotides line up with TRBD1. The V segment lost 6 bases and the J segment 8 bases; nucleotides outside the gene matches: 7. This CDR3 has 12 residues. Germline lookup yields CDR1 SQVTM and CDR2 ANQGSEA. The CDR3 bases are TGCAGCGTGACCGGGACAGGGAGCGGCTACACCTTC. Translated: CSVTGTGSGYTF. Based on the CDR3 plus reference TRBV29-1 and TRBJ1-2, the full variable domain is SAVISQKPSRDICQRGTSLTIQCQVDSQVTMMFWYRQQPGQSLTLIATANQGSEATYESGFVIDKFPISRPNLTFSTLTVSNMSPEDSSIYLCSVTGTGSGYTFGSGTRLTVV.

This clonotype was observed at least ten times. The rearrangement uses TRBV2 and TRBJ2-3; 9 nucleotides align to TRBD2. Per germline, CDR1 SNHLY and CDR2 FYNNEI. CDR3 length: 14 residues. Trimming took 8 bases from V and 1 from J; bases not matched to a gene: 4. The CDR3 nucleotides are TGTGCCAGCGGAGAGCGGGGGGGCACAGATACGCAGTATTTT. This encodes CASGERGGTDTQYF.

The chain has TRBV7-1 and TRBJ1-5, with 7 bases lining up with TRBD1. TRBV7-1 is marked as an open reading frame, function uncertain. Trimming cost V 3 bases and J 1 base; bases outside gene matches: 21. The CDR3 has 21 residues. The CDR3 DNA reads TGTGCCAGCAGCTCTGGAAGACCGGGACAGCAGCCGCCAAGCAGCAATCAGCCCCAGCATTTT. This sequence encodes CASSSGRPGQQPPSSNQPQHF.

The chain joins TRBV20-1 to TRBJ2-7; D assignment may be TRBD1 or TRBD2 (5 bases each). Trimming took off 1 base at V and 0 bases at J, with 13 bases between the two ends. The germline CDR1 and CDR2 sequences are DFQATT and SNEGSKA (reference sequence). The CDR3 has 15 residues. The CDR3 nucleotides are TGCAGTGCTAGAGTAAGGGACCCACGCTCCTACGAGCAGTACTTC. Translating it yields CSARVRDPRSYEQYF.

This clonotype was detected many times. This rearrangement joins TRBV29-1 to TRBJ2-6; the D call may be TRBD1 or TRBD2 (5 bases each). The V gene's germline CDR1 is SQVTM and CDR2 ANQGSEA. This CDR3 spans 15 amino acids. The V gene lost 5 bases and the J gene lost 2 bases, with 13 bases spanning the gap. Here the CDR3 DNA reads TGCAGCGTTTCATCTCGGGGACCTGGGGCCAACGTCCTGACTTTC. It yields the protein CSVSSRGPGANVLTF.

This clonotype was seen a single time. V and J are TRBV11-1 and TRBJ2-1; D is perhaps TRBD1 or TRBD2 (5 bases each). Trimming removed 1 base from V and 0 bases from J, with 7 bases in between. The CDR3 runs to 15 residues. The germline CDR1 and CDR2 sequences are SGHAT and FQDESV (reference sequence). Here the CDR3 reads CASSLGGDSYNEQFF. CDR3 sequence (DNA): TGTGCCAGCAGCTTAGGAGGGGACTCCTACAATGAGCAGTTCTTC.

This clonotype was detected ten times or more. The chain carries TRBV7-9 and TRBJ2-3, with TRBD1 matching over 7 bases. The V gene's germline CDR1 is SEHNR and CDR2 FQNEAQ (reference sequence). This CDR3 is 13 amino acids long. V trimming: 0 bases; J trimming: 8 bases; junction bases outside the gene matches: 2. The CDR3 loop reads CASSLAGDSTQYF. CDR3 DNA sequence: TGTGCCAGCAGCTTAGCGGGGGACAGTACGCAGTATTTT.

The chain recombines TRBV20-1 with TRBJ1-4; D unresolved. Looked up from germline, CDR1 is DFQATT and CDR2 is SNEGSKA (reference sequence). The CDR3 is 13 amino acids. This CDR3 reads CSPRMGVREKLFF. In DNA, the CDR3 is TGCAGCCCCAGAATGGGAGTAAGGGAAAAACTGTTTTTT.

Ten or more counts support this clonotype. The chain has TRBV27 and TRBJ1-6; no reliable D call. Trimming removed 6 bases from V and 10 bases from J, with 10 bases in between. Germline lookup yields CDR1 MNHEY and CDR2 SMNVEV (reference sequence). The length of the CDR3 is 12 residues. The CDR3: CASRHEGSPLHF. DNA for the CDR3: TGTGCCAGCAGACATGAAGGGTCACCCCTCCACTTT.

Regarding this clonotype: It may be a read error: a sequence one base away is much more abundant. This chain connects TRBV11-2 to TRBJ1-2; tentatively, D is TRBD1 (5 bases). CDR3 length equals 16 residues. Trimming cost V 2 bases and J 6 bases, with 19 bases left between them. The germline gives CDR1 SGHAT, CDR2 FQNNGV. CDR3 loop: CASSLTPGTPGNGYTF. The CDR3 coding sequence is TGTGCCAGCAGCTTAACACCGGGGACTCCAGGGAATGGCTACACCTTC.

The rearrangement uses TRBV25-1 and TRBJ1-4; D unresolved. The CDR3 contains 16 residues. Germline values: CDR1 MGHDK, CDR2 SYGVNS. Trimming shortened V by 6 bases and J by 6 bases, and 20 bases separated the two germline ends. The DNA of the CDR3 is TGTGCCAGCAGCCGATCAGGCGCCTTGCTTCATGAAAAACTGTTTTTT. Residues: CASSRSGALLHEKLFF.

The chain combines TRBV19 with TRBJ1-1; possibly TRBD1 for D (5 bases). Trimming cost V 5 bases and J 0 bases, with 13 bases left between them. The CDR3 runs to 15 residues. CDR1 and CDR2 from the germline V gene are LNHDA and SQIVND (reference sequence). The chain's CDR3 is CASSPLRAMNTEAFF. The CDR3 bases are TGTGCCAGTAGTCCACTCAGGGCCATGAACACTGAAGCTTTCTTT.